This T cell receptor (beta chain) was found in a study of T cell responses to AZD1222 COVID-19 vaccine. The study's findings and limits: Clonal diversity may have been underestimated in mostly white British donors.

This CDR3 is 15 amino acids long. V lost 0 bases, J lost 7 bases, and 13 bases lay in between. From germline, CDR1 is ENHRY and CDR2 SYGVKD. Points on this clone: Its target is not known.

Profiling relied on immunoSEQ multiplex PCR, and the TCRdb table lists in-frame clones only, not all of them. The top ten clones hold 6% to 7.5% of a sample with some 130,000 clones, 85% to 95% of them seen once. Material: peripheral blood, obtained 28 days after the second AZD1222 dose. The rearrangement uses TRBV10-3 and TRBJ1-5; D might be TRBD1 (5 bases). The source of this sequence is an adult who received the AZD1222 COVID-19 vaccine. The CDR3 reads CAISESEVGGQPQHF. CDR3 sequence (DNA): TGTGCCATCAGTGAGTCGGAAGTGGGGGGGCAGCCCCAGCATTTT.